What follows are 21 T cell receptor beta chains derived from one specimen sequenced in a study of T and B cells in COVID-19 patients. BIOMED2 TRB-A/B primer pools were used in multiplex TRB PCR. Each CDR3 protein gets one entry after TCRdb re-called the multiplex PCR reads with MiXCR. The sample holds 15,000 to 20,000 distinct CDR3 sequences; 35% to 45% are singletons and the top ten take approximately 16%. From blood, about 230-500 ng of genomic DNA served as TRB template. Sequencing was done on a sample of blood. The origin of the receptors is a human donor with active COVID-19.

The V gene is TRBV6-1, the J gene TRBJ2-7, with 8 bases that match TRBD1. The V segment lost 4 bases and the J segment 3 bases; nucleotides outside the gene matches: 11. The germline gives CDR1 MNHNS, CDR2 SASEGT. The CDR3 sequence is 16 residues long. CDR3: CASSGPGTGFGYEQYV. DNA for the CDR3: TGTGCCAGCAGTGGGCCAGGGACAGGATTTGGCTACGAGCAGTACGTC.

The rearrangement links TRBV12-3 or TRBV12-4 to TRBJ2-1; 7 positions agree with TRBD1. J gave up 4 bases and V 6 bases, and 6 bases lay outside the gene matches. This CDR3 comprises 14 residues. For the CDR3, the DNA is TGTGCCAGCAGGGATAAGGGGGCTTACAATGAGCAGTTCTTC. Translation gives CASRDKGAYNEQFF.

V usage is TRBV29-1 and J usage is TRBJ2-1; TRBD2 aligns across 13 bases. The CDR3 has 14 residues. The germline V gene has CDR1 SQVTM and CDR2 ANQGSEA. V lost 3 bases to trimming and J lost 9 bases; unmatched junction nucleotides: 5. Written as DNA, the CDR3 is TGCAGCGTTGATACTAGCGGGGGGGCGAGTGAGCAGTTCTTC. Translating it yields CSVDTSGGASEQFF.

This chain connects TRBV6-1 to TRBJ2-4, with D perhaps TRBD2 (5 bases). Trimming cost V 5 bases and J 9 bases, with 20 bases left between them. CDR1 is MNHNS and CDR2 is SASEGT in the germline V gene. The CDR3 covers 15 residues. Here the CDR3 reads CASSRLQAPGSIQYF. The CDR3 DNA reads as TGTGCCAGCAGTCGACTCCAGGCTCCGGGGAGCATTCAGTACTTC.

Comments on this clonotype: A read error may produce the germline difference seen at one junction end. The chain employs TRBV5-1 and TRBJ2-3, with D perhaps matching TRBD1 (5 bases). Looked up from germline, CDR1 is SGHRS and CDR2 is YFSETQ. The CDR3 loop spans 14 amino acids. The CDR3 loop reads CSSREEIYTDTQYF. CDR3 sequence (DNA): TGCTCCAGCAGGGAAGAGATATACACAGATACGCAGTATTTT.

The chain recombines TRBV5-6 with TRBJ2-5; 9 bases fit TRBD1. The CDR3 has 16 amino acids. Trimming at V came to 0 bases and at J to 1 base, leaving 4 bases not matched to a gene. Germline CDR1 SGHDT, CDR2 YYEEEE. CDR3 DNA sequence: TGTGCCAGCAGCTTGGTTCTGACAGGGGGCCAAGAGACCCAGTACTTC. Residues: CASSLVLTGGQETQYF.

The V gene is TRBV6-5, the J gene TRBJ1-1; D is uncertain. The germline V gene has CDR1 MNHEY and CDR2 SVGAGI. The CDR3 loop spans 13 amino acids. Trimming pared 2 bases from V and 5 bases from J, leaving 9 bases between. DNA of the CDR3: TGTGCCAGCAGTTACGGTACGCTGACTGAAGCTTTCTTT. Its protein product is CASSYGTLTEAFF.

The J gene is TRBJ1-1, the V gene TRBV29-1; no definite D call. The CDR3 has 13 residues. Germline CDR1 reads SQVTM; CDR2 reads ANQGSEA. V lost 5 bases and J 7 bases, leaving 17 bases between the germline ends. CDR3 sequence: CSVLTWGDLEAFF. The CDR3 DNA follows: TGCAGCGTTCTTACGTGGGGAGACCTTGAAGCTTTCTTT.

J is TRBJ1-3 and V is TRBV7-9; 7 nucleotides line up with TRBD1. CDR1 SEHNR and CDR2 FQNEAQ come from the germline V gene (reference sequence). The CDR3 has 17 amino acids. V lost 3 bases and J lost 2; bases outside the gene matches: 10. Here the CDR3 DNA reads TGTGCCAGCAGCTTGGGGCAGACAGGGCTAGCTGGAAACACCATATATTTT. Its translation: CASSLGQTGLAGNTIYF. Looking up the rest from reference TRBV7-9 and TRBJ1-3 gives the full variable domain: DTGVSQNPRHKITKRGQNVTFRCDPISEHNRLYWYRQTLGQGPEFLTYFQNEAQLEKSRLLSDRFSAERPKGSFSTLEIQRTEQGDSAMYLCASSLGQTGLAGNTIYFGEGSWLTVV.

V is TRBV10-3 and J is TRBJ2-3; 8 nucleotides align to TRBD2. The CDR3 sequence is 16 residues long. V lost 2 bases and J lost 1; bases outside the gene matches: 5. The germline V gene has CDR1 ENHRY and CDR2 SYGVKD. The chain's CDR3 is CAISERATSGTDTQYF. Written as DNA, the CDR3 is TGTGCCATCAGTGAGCGCGCGACTAGCGGCACAGATACGCAGTATTTT.

With regard to this clonotype: With a much larger clone just one base away, this may be a read error. Likely a read error: the CDR3 ends without its conserved phenylalanine or tryptophan. It is unclear where the CDR3 begins or ends on the DNA, so no DNA is shown, and the CDR3 is as TCRdb lists it. The chain carries TRBV11-1 and TRBJ2-1; TRBD1 is taken as the D call from the table, unchecked against the DNA. Germline CDR1 reads SGHAT; CDR2 reads FQDESV (reference sequence). The CDR3 has 12 amino acids, counting both end residues. This CDR3 reads CASSTTGVREFC.

By frequency in the sample, this clonotype is medium-sized. V is TRBV29-1 and J is TRBJ1-2; no reliable D call. The germline V gene encodes CDR1 SQVTM and CDR2 ANQGSEA. This CDR3 spans 12 amino acids. Trimming took off 1 base at V and 3 bases at J, with 6 bases between the two ends. As DNA, the CDR3 is TGCAGCGTTGAAGGCCAGGACTATGGCTACACCTTC. Translated, it gives CSVEGQDYGYTF.

Within the sample, this clonotype is medium-sized. The V call is TRBV6-5, the J call TRBJ1-4, with D uncertain. V lost 2 bases and J 4 bases, leaving 8 bases between the germline ends. Germline assignment: CDR1 MNHEY and CDR2 SVGAGI. The CDR3 extends over 14 amino acids. The CDR3 region has the DNA TGTGCCAGCAGTTACAGGCCCGGTAATGAAAAACTGTTTTTT. Its protein product is CASSYRPGNEKLFF.

The gene calls are TRBV6-4 and TRBJ1-2; tentative D call: TRBD1 (6 bases). There are 15 residues in the CDR3. The germline gives CDR1 MRHNA, CDR2 SNTAGT. V gave up 6 bases and J gave up 4 bases, with 18 bases separating them. CDR3 loop: CASSMDSLTPYGYTF. For the CDR3, the DNA is TGTGCCAGCAGCATGGACAGCTTGACACCCTATGGCTACACCTTC.

This clonotype was seen a few times. The chain carries TRBV6-1 and TRBJ1-6; 7 bases are a match to TRBD1. Germline lookup yields CDR1 MNHNS and CDR2 SASEGT. V lost 2 bases and J lost 4; bases outside the gene matches: 5. This CDR3 spans 16 amino acids. CDR3 sequence: CASSELGTVYNSPLHF. The DNA of the CDR3 is TGTGCCAGCAGTGAACTCGGGACAGTGTATAATTCACCCCTCCACTTT.

V is TRBV12-3 or TRBV12-4 and J is TRBJ1-1; D uncertain. Trimming left V 6 bases short and J 5 bases short, with 10 bases between. The CDR3 consists of 12 residues. The CDR3 nucleotides read TGTGCCAGCAGCAAGCGGGTGACTGAAGCTTTCTTT. Protein: CASSKRVTEAFF.

Notes on this clonotype: Being one base from a much bigger clone, this may be a read error. This chain joins TRBV19 and TRBJ1-2; no reliable D call. The CDR3 contains 12 residues. Germline V gives CDR1 LNHDA, CDR2 SQIVND (reference sequence). V lost 5 bases and J lost 5, with 9 bases in between. The CDR3 region is CASSSWTYGYTF. In DNA, the CDR3 is TGTGCCAGTAGTTCCTGGACGTATGGCTACACCTTC. The whole variable domain, filled in from reference TRBV19 and TRBJ1-2, reads DGGITQSPKYLFRKEGQNVTLSCEQNLNHDAMYWYRQDPGQGLRLIYYSQIVNDFQKGDIAEGYSVSREKKESFPLTVTSAQKNPTAFYLCASSSWTYGYTFGSGTRLTVV.

The rearrangement links TRBV12-3 or TRBV12-4 to TRBJ1-3; D is undetermined. The CDR3 contains 14 residues. Deletions cut 6 bases from V and 0 bases from J, with 9 bases between. The CDR3 DNA reads as TGTGCCAGCAGGCGTGGAAGCTCTGGAAACACCATATATTTT. It is translated as CASRRGSSGNTIYF.

This chain links TRBV20-1 with TRBJ1-1; no clear D gene. This CDR3 has 15 amino acids. Trimming left V 6 bases short and J 1 base short, with 18 bases between. In germline, CDR1 is DFQATT, CDR2 SNEGSKA (reference sequence). The CDR3 DNA reads TGCAGTGCAAAAGGACCTTCTCTGGGGAACACTGAAGCTTTCTTT. Protein: CSAKGPSLGNTEAFF.

As for this clonotype: This may arise from a read error, as a much more abundant clone is one base away. This chain connects TRBV19 to TRBJ2-7; maybe TRBD2 (6 bases). This CDR3 spans 13 amino acids. The germline CDR1 and CDR2 sequences are LNHDA and SQIVND (reference sequence). The V gene lost 5 bases and the J gene lost 5 bases, with 13 bases spanning the gap. In DNA, the CDR3 is TGTGCCAGTAGTTCTGGGGGGATCCACGAGCAGTACGTC. Its translation: CASSSGGIHEQYV.

This rearrangement joins TRBV11-2 to TRBJ2-7; 8 positions agree with TRBD1. Germline V lookup: CDR1 SGHAT, CDR2 FQNNGV. The trim removed 5 bases at V and 0 bases at J, leaving 9 bases unmatched. This CDR3 spans 16 amino acids. The CDR3 DNA follows: TGTGCCAGCAGCGTGGACAGGGCTGAGAGCTCCTACGAGCAGTACTTC. This sequence encodes CASSVDRAESSYEQYF.